The 4 T cell receptor beta chains presented below share a single source sample, sequenced in a study of PD-1 blockade in classical Hodgkin lymphoma. Each of the patients experienced relapse following autologous stem cell transplantation, and their brentuximab vedotin exposure differed. The data were produced by immunoSEQ multiplex PCR, yet TCRdb's version contains in-frame clones alone and is incomplete. This sample yields about 41,000 clones, of which about 70% are seen a single time; around 20% belongs to the top ten. Here the sequenced sample was peripheral blood mononuclear cells (PBMCs), taken at baseline. These receptors were obtained from a human donor with classical Hodgkin lymphoma.

This clone was counted a few times. The chain employs TRBV30 and TRBJ1-4; no clear D. Germline V CDR1 and CDR2: GTSNPN, SVGIG (reference sequence). The CDR3 has 10 amino acids. V was trimmed by 1 base and J by 8 bases, leaving 2 bases between them. The CDR3 bases are TGTGCCTGGAGTGGGGAAAAACTGTTTTTT. Residues: CAWSGEKLFF. Looking up the rest from reference TRBV30 and TRBJ1-4 gives the full variable domain: SQTIHQWPATLVQPVGSPLSLECTVEGTSNPNLYWYRQAAGRGLQLLFYSVGIGQISSEVPQNLSASRPQDRQFILSSKKLLLSDSGFYLCAWSGEKLFFGSGTQLSVL.

V is TRBV2 and J is TRBJ2-1, with D tentatively TRBD1 (5 bases). The CDR3 consists of 13 residues. The germline CDR1 and CDR2 sequences are SNHLY and FYNNEI. Trimming took 2 bases from V and 7 from J, leaving 9 bases between them. CDR3 loop: CASSEQGLNEQFF. CDR3 in DNA: TGTGCCAGCAGTGAACAGGGCCTTAATGAGCAGTTCTTC.

The genes are TRBV7-7 and TRBJ2-5; 7 nucleotides line up with TRBD1. Germline CDR1 reads SSHAT; CDR2 reads FNYEAQ (reference sequence). The CDR3 covers 15 residues. Trimming at V came to 4 bases and at J to 5 bases, leaving 10 bases not matched to a gene. This CDR3 reads CASSYRQGAGETQYF. As DNA, the CDR3 is TGTGCCAGCAGCTACCGACAGGGCGCTGGGGAGACCCAGTACTTC. Full variable domain (outside the CDR3, taken from reference TRBV7-7 and TRBJ2-5): GAGVSQSPRYKVTKRGQDVTLRCDPISSHATLYWYQQALGQGPEFLTYFNYEAQPDKSGLPSDRFSAERPEGSISTLTIQRTEQRDSAMYRCASSYRQGAGETQYFGPGTRLLVL.

This chain connects TRBV6-5 to TRBJ1-1; maybe TRBD1 (6 bases). The CDR3 runs 12 residues. Looked up from germline, CDR1 is MNHEY and CDR2 is SVGAGI. V was shortened by 8 bases and J by 2 bases, with 9 bases between the two germline ends. CDR3 region: CASARGNTEAFF. CDR3 coding DNA: TGTGCCAGCGCCAGGGGCAACACTGAAGCTTTCTTT.